The entry below gives a single T cell receptor (beta chain) sequence along with its context. Germline lookup yields CDR1 DFQATT and CDR2 SNEGSKA (reference sequence). Between the trimmed V and J ends, which lost 2 bases and 0 bases, there was a span of 21 bases. The CDR3 contains 18 residues. These data are taken from a study of early T cells in non-severe SARS-CoV-2 infection. TCRdb re-analysed the 5' RACE reads in MiXCR, keeping a single row per CDR3 protein. The profile shows around 76,000 distinct CDR3 sequences, around 15% of them singletons. The sequencing here drew on whole blood, taken at baseline. V gene TRBV20-1 combines with J gene TRBJ2-3; D possibly corresponds to TRBD2 (7 bases). This receptor was identified in an adult who was a healthcare worker with PCR-confirmed SARS-CoV-2 infection or an uninfected control (not recorded which). The CDR3 reads CSARSPRGGRTSTDTQYF. DNA of the CDR3: TGCAGTGCTAGATCCCCTCGCGGGGGCAGAACTAGCACAGATACGCAGTATTTT.